This TCR beta chain was captured in a study of blood T cells in healthy people across ages. About the research overall: Capturing about one barcoded beta molecule per two T cells was achieved by template switching.

It was with a sample-barcoded 5' primer and a J-beta primer mix that a second PCR of roughly 7 to 12 cycles was run. The yield of each sample was at least 3 million CDR3-containing paired-end reads. TCRdb fed the 5' RACE reads into MiXCR, producing one record per CDR3 protein. This table holds over 1,500,000 distinct CDR3 sequences, about two fifths found once. There are 13 residues in the CDR3. Trimming stripped 4 bases from V and 0 bases from J, with 6 bases between. Looked up from germline, CDR1 is SEHNR and CDR2 is FQNEAQ (reference sequence). Total RNA extraction produced at least 6 micrograms (per sample) for the study.

This clonotype was sampled from a human donor in good health. The source material was blood. The chain couples TRBV7-9 to TRBJ2-5; D gene ambiguous. The CDR3 is CASSYGNQETQYF. CDR3 DNA sequence: TGTGCCAGCAGCTACGGAAACCAAGAGACCCAGTACTTC.